The next 5 T cell receptor beta chains were all read from a single sample in a study of T cells in Graves' hyperthyroidism and ophthalmopathy. Amplification of TCR beta CDR3 regions used RNA as the template. The HTBI primer set was used in a first-round RT-PCR of the TCR CDR3. TCRdb recomputed calls from the multiplex PCR reads with MiXCR, one row per CDR3 protein. Found here are about 300,000 distinct CDR3 sequences, 25% to 30% of them singletons; the top ten hold about 30%. The sample taken for sequencing was blood. These receptors were collected from a man aged 35-49 years with Graves' hyperthyroidism that later progressed to Graves' ophthalmopathy.

This clonotype was seen at least ten times. This rearrangement joins TRBV11-2 to TRBJ2-7; D unclear. The CDR3 has 13 amino acids. Germline V lookup: CDR1 SGHAT, CDR2 FQNNGV. V gave up 0 bases and J gave up 3 bases, with 6 bases separating them. The CDR3 loop reads CASSLDPVYEQYF. The CDR3 bases are TGTGCCAGCAGCTTAGACCCAGTCTACGAGCAGTACTTC.

The gene calls are TRBV27 and TRBJ2-5; no clear D. The CDR3 length is 15 residues. Trimming removed 2 bases at V and 5 bases at J, with 15 bases between. CDR1 is MNHEY and CDR2 is SMNVEV in the germline V gene (reference sequence). The CDR3 loop is CASSLTRTDGETQYF. For the CDR3, the DNA is TGTGCCAGCAGTTTAACCAGGACCGACGGGGAGACCCAGTACTTC.

The CDR3, as DNA: TGTGCCAGCAGTTACGGGACAGGGATCTACGAGCAGTACTTC. Its protein product is CASSYGTGIYEQYF. The chain employs TRBV6-5 and TRBJ2-7; 9 nucleotides agree with TRBD1. The CDR3 covers 14 residues. The trim removed 2 bases at V and 3 bases at J, leaving 2 bases unmatched. Germline-derived CDR1 and CDR2 are MNHEY and SVGAGI.

This clonotype was seen ten or more times. V and J are TRBV24-1 and TRBJ2-2; 7 bases match TRBD1. This CDR3 spans 14 amino acids. Unmatched junction bases numbered 6, after V lost 12 bases and J lost 0 bases. The germline CDR1 and CDR2 sequences are KGHDR and SFDVKD. The CDR3: CASQGQTNTGELFF. The CDR3, as DNA: TGTGCCTCGCAGGGACAGACGAACACCGGGGAGCTGTTTTTT.

This clonotype was recorded at least ten times. The chain carries TRBV18 and TRBJ2-7; D perhaps matches TRBD1 (6 bases). The CDR3 runs to 16 residues. Germline CDR1 and CDR2: KGHSH and LQKENI. V dropped 2 bases and J dropped 0 bases, with 14 bases sitting between them. CDR3 DNA sequence: TGTGCCAGCTCACCAGTAGGCGGACAGAGCTCCTACGAGCAGTACTTC. It is translated as CASSPVGGQSSYEQYF.